This TCR beta chain appears in the sequencing data of a study of long-term antiretroviral therapy in people with HIV. Study observations and caveats: ART adherence, viral resistance and therapy changes were undocumented. HIV repertoire CDR3 lengths ranged less widely than those of controls.

Of note for this clone: Its specificity is unknown.

The run of the v3.0 immunoSEQ assay was at survey level. Some clones are missing from TCRdb's copy, which holds only in-frame ones; the method was immunoSEQ multiplex PCR. The sample has about 20,000 clones, roughly 84% seen once; the top ten hold about 3.4%. V dropped 6 bases and J dropped 2; count of bases not matched to a gene: 4. The germline V gene has CDR1 MRHNA and CDR2 SNTAGT. This CDR3 region has 15 residues. J is TRBJ2-3 and V is TRBV6-4, with 11 positions matching TRBD2. The sequences come from unsorted PBMCs, collected 1.9 years after starting antiretroviral therapy. This receptor was taken from a woman between 50 and 59 years old with HIV. CDR3 nucleotide sequence: TGTGCCAGCAGGATGACTAGCGGGGTCACAGATACGCAGTATTTT. This translates into CASRMTSGVTDTQYF.